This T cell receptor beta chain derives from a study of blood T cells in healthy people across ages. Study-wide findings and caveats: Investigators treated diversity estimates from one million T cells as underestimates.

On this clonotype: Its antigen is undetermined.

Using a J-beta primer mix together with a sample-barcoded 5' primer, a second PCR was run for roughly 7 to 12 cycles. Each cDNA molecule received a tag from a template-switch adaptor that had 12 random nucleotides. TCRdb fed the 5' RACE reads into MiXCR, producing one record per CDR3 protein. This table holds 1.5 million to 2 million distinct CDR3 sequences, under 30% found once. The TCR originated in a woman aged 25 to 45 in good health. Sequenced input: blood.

CDR3 residues: CSAHHLTSAEQFF. CDR3 bases: TGCAGTGCTCACCACCTGACTAGCGCTGAGCAGTTCTTC. The gene calls are TRBV20-1 and TRBJ2-1, with 8 bases aligning to TRBD2. CDR1 is DFQATT and CDR2 is SNEGSKA in the germline V gene (reference sequence). This CDR3 has 13 amino acids. Germline trimming cut 5 bases from V and 9 bases from J; bases unmatched to any gene: 9.